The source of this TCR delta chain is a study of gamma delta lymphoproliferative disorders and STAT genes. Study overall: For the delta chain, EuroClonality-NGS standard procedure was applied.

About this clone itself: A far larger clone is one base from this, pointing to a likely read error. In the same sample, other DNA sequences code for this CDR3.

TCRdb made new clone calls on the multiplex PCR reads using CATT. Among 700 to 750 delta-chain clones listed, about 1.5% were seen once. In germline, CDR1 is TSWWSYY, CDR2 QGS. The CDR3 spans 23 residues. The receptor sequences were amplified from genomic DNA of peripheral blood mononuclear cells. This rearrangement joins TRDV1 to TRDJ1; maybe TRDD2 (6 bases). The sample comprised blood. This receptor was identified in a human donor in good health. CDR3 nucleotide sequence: TGTGCTCTTGGAGAACTCCACTTTTCTTCCTCCGGGTTTCTGTTTTTAAGAACCGATAAACTCATCTTT. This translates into CALGELHFSSSGFLFLRTDKLIF.